This TCR beta chain emerged from a study of T cells after yellow fever vaccination (dated by TCRdb to about 2019). With regard to the full study: The SMART-Seq v4 Ultra Low Input RNA kit was used to prepare libraries from fractions with low cell numbers. Bulk TCR alpha and beta repertoires were sequenced longitudinally to track T-cell clones before and after primary and booster YFV17D yellow fever vaccination. Blood samples were taken at several timepoints before and after primary and secondary immunization, and bulk PBMC replicates and cell subsets were isolated. Two healthy male donors made up the cohort, one aged 18 to 30 years and the other aged 30 to 39 years. Findings and caveats that apply to the study as a whole: Compared with the primary T-cell response, the secondary T-cell response was faster but weaker, reaching its peak on day 5 rather than on day 15. Only a couple of donors were included in the study, so the extent to which the findings can be generalized is limited. Computational filtering was required because FACS-sorted repertoires could contain abundant contaminating clonotypes from the bulk population. A small share of clonotypes was detected in both CD4 and CD8 compartments, with the overlap likely arising from convergent recombination. After the booster, most of the clones that had expanded following primary vaccination were detected again (roughly 97% of CD4 and 80% to 90% of CD8), which suggests that memory was broadly maintained.

In light of the paper, this sample's treatment or condition label describes: live attenuated yellow fever vaccine strain. At every blood-draw timepoint, two biological replicates of bulk PBMCs were collected. A standard Ficoll-Paque protocol was used to isolate PBMCs from peripheral blood. TriZol was used to extract RNA from bulk PBMCs, CD4 and CD8 fractions, and dextramer-positive and dextramer-negative fractions. TCR cDNA was synthesized by 5'RACE template switching, which introduced a universal primer site and unique molecular identifiers. cDNA synthesis was primed from both the TCR alpha and TCR beta constant segments. Two PCR steps were used to amplify libraries, with sample barcodes and sequencing adapters being added in the second step. Sequencing of libraries was done on Illumina HiSeq 2500 (2x100 bp) or NovaSeq (2x150 bp). On the study's bioinformatics: MIGEC was used to demultiplex reads and collapse the reads into UMI consensus sequences, and MiXCR was used for V(D)J alignment. Vaccine-responding clonotypes were defined with edgeR using replicate PBMC samples, requiring FDR below 0.01 and a log2 fold change above 5 up to day 15. Each bulk clonotype received a CD4 or CD8 identity based on whether the sequenced CD4 or CD8 repertoire contained that clonotype at higher abundance. TCRdb redid the processing of the public reads, applying fastp at Q25 and MiXCR, and retained in-frame beta chains. For every CDR3 protein sequence, its rows merge into one entry that carries the most common genes and DNA. These V and J calls derive from TCRdb rather than the authors' analysis. For this sample the table gives about 340,000 distinct CDR3 sequences, of which approximately 9% were detected only once. In total, the top ten clones hold roughly 18% of the sample.

Many counts were recorded for this clonotype. What antigen it recognizes has not been identified. Base qualities are not at hand, and no much larger clone is one base apart. CDR1 and CDR2, per the germline V gene, are SGHRS and YFSETQ. The CDR3 spans 13 residues, from the cysteine through the phenylalanine. The DNA shown is the 39-base CDR3, in frame from base 1. V and J are truncated by 1 base and 5 bases respectively, leaving an intervening sequence of 9 bases. This receptor was taken from a man aged 18 to 29 who received the YFV17D yellow fever vaccine. The rearranged segments are TRBV5-1 and TRBJ1-1; the D gene cannot be named for sure. The sequencing used PBMCs, collected on the day of the first yellow fever vaccination. The CDR3 protein is CASSLSPRTEAFF. Here is the DNA: TGCGCCAGCAGCTTGTCGCCGAGGACTGAAGCTTTCTTT.